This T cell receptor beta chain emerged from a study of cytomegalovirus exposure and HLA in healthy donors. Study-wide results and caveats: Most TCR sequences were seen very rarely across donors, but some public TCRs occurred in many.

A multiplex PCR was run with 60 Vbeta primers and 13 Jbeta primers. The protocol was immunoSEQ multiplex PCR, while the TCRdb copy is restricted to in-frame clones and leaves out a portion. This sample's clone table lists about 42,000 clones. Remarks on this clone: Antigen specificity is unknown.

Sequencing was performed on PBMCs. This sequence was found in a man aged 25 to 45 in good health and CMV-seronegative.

CDR3 DNA sequence: TGCGCCAGCAGCTGGGACAGGTCGGCGGGCGAGCAGTACTTC. Amino acids: CASSWDRSAGEQYF. The rearrangement joins TRBV4-1 to TRBJ2-7, with TRBD1 identical over 8 bases. After removal of 5 bases from V and 6 bases from J, the junction contained 9 bases not matched to a gene. This CDR3 has 14 amino acids. CDR1 MGHRA and CDR2 YSYEKL come from the germline V gene.